This TCR beta chain comes out of a study of shared clonotypes between healthy human individuals. Sequencing was performed with immunoSEQ multiplex PCR; in TCRdb, only in-frame clones are kept and a portion is missing. The sample holds 2 million to 2.5 million clones, about 94% seen once. The CDR3 sequence is 15 residues long. The germline V gene encodes CDR1 MNHNY and CDR2 SVGAGI (reference sequence). V shed 6 bases and J shed 3 bases, with 18 bases lying between them. The sample taken for sequencing was naive CD4+ T cells sorted from blood. This sample's subset: CD45RA+ positively selected. The V gene is TRBV6-6, the J gene TRBJ2-7, with a possible D match to TRBD2 (6 bases). This clonotype originated in a young man in good health. The DNA of the CDR3 is TGTGCCAGCAGCCCCCGAGCAGGGACTTACTACGAGCAGTACTTC. Translating it yields CASSPRAGTYYEQYF.